The next 23 T cell receptor beta chains were all read from a single sample in a study of beta chain features in type 1 diabetes. Study findings and constraints: Among all four CD4+ subsets, Type 1 diabetes patients had TCRB CDR3s that were moderately but significantly shorter.

Their recognized antigens are unknown. Since all of the isolated RNA was reverse transcribed, expressed TCRB transcripts were what got sequenced. Method: immunoSEQ multiplex PCR; TCRdb's copy keeps in-frame clones and lacks some. The sample has 600,000 to 700,000 clones, under 15% seen once; the top ten hold roughly 0.12%. Sequences were obtained from naive CD4+ T cells from blood. The receptors here all came from a man aged 30-40 years with type 1 diabetes.

This clone came up a few times. CDR3 DNA: TGCGCCAGCAGTCAATCCCCCAGGAGGGCGGGGGGAAGCTCCTACGAGCAGTACTTC. This translates into CASSQSPRRAGGSSYEQYF. The rearrangement uses TRBV23-1 and TRBJ2-7; 8 bases align to TRBD2. TRBV23-1 is assigned to the ORF class and has an uncertain function. CDR3 length equals 19 residues. Trimming at V came to 0 bases and at J to 0 bases, leaving 13 bases not matched to a gene.

In its sample, this clone was seen a few times. Other DNA sequences in this sample translate to the same CDR3. The chain is built from TRBV7-2 and TRBJ2-3; weak D call: TRBD1 (6 bases). This CDR3 has 14 amino acids. In germline, CDR1 is SGHTA, CDR2 FQGNSA. The V gene lost 3 bases and the J gene lost 3 bases, with 10 bases spanning the gap. CDR3 DNA sequence: TGTGCCAGCAGCTTGAACAGGGCTACAGATACGCAGTATTTT. This gives the protein CASSLNRATDTQYF.

This clone has only a few counts. This sequence joins TRBV6-4 and TRBJ1-5, with 8 bases aligning to TRBD1. CDR3 size: 14 residues. From germline, CDR1 is MRHNA and CDR2 SNTAGT. V lost 3 bases to trimming and J lost 8 bases; unmatched junction nucleotides: 6. This CDR3 is CASSEGAGGEPQHF. CDR3 in DNA: TGTGCCAGCAGTGAGGGGGCAGGGGGCGAGCCCCAGCATTTT.

The rearrangement links TRBV7-8 to TRBJ1-1; 8 bases map to TRBD1. CDR1 and CDR2 from the germline V gene are SGHVS and FQNEAQ. The CDR3 runs 13 residues. Germline trimming cut 3 bases from V and 4 bases from J; bases unmatched to any gene: 1. This chain's CDR3 is CASSFGQGTEAFF. CDR3 DNA sequence: TGTGCCAGCAGCTTTGGACAGGGCACTGAAGCTTTCTTT.

The V call is TRBV27, the J call TRBJ1-2; D uncertain. In germline, CDR1 is MNHEY, CDR2 SMNVEV (reference sequence). V lost 3 bases and J lost 4, with 9 bases in between. CDR3 length equals 13 residues. The CDR3 loop reads CASSLKGSYGYTF. DNA of the CDR3: TGTGCCAGCAGTTTGAAGGGTTCCTATGGCTACACCTTC.

This clone was counted between two and nine times. The same CDR3 also results from other DNA sequences found in this sample. The CDR3: CASSVELAGGTDTQYF. CDR3 bases: TGTGCCAGCAGCGTGGAACTAGCGGGGGGCACAGATACGCAGTATTTT. The rearrangement joins TRBV9 to TRBJ2-3, with TRBD2 matching over 11 bases. This CDR3 contains 16 residues. Germline CDR1 SGDLS, CDR2 YYNGEE. Trimming at V came to 2 bases and at J to 1 base, leaving 3 bases not matched to a gene.

As regards this clone: A much more abundant neighbour one base away suggests this may be a read error. Within the sample, other DNA sequences also encode this same CDR3. V and J are TRBV11-2 and TRBJ2-5; D gene ambiguous. The V and J ends lost 4 bases and 5 bases respectively, with 5 bases between them. The CDR3 sequence is 11 residues long. CDR1 is SGHAT and CDR2 is FQNNGV in the germline V gene. CDR3 residues: CASSSQETQYF. The CDR3, as DNA: TGTGCCAGCAGCTCCCAGGAGACCCAGTACTTC.

The rearrangement links TRBV9 to TRBJ2-3; 7 bases fit TRBD2. CDR1 and CDR2 from the germline V gene are SGDLS and YYNGEE. The CDR3 runs to 16 residues. Unmatched junction bases numbered 4, after V lost 0 bases and J lost 0 bases. DNA of the CDR3: TGTGCCAGCAGCGTAGCACCAGCGGGGAGCACAGATACGCAGTATTTT. Translating gives CASSVAPAGSTDTQYF.

This clone was detected only a few times. The chain links TRBV4-2 to TRBJ2-5; 8 bases match TRBD1. The V and J ends lost 0 bases and 3 bases, in that order; junction bases with no gene match: 3. The CDR3 extends over 15 amino acids. CDR1 LGHNA and CDR2 YNFKEQ come from the germline V gene. The CDR3 nucleotides are TGTGCCAGCAGCCAAGATAGGACAGGGAAAGAGACCCAGTACTTC. Amino acids: CASSQDRTGKETQYF.

The rearrangement joins TRBV6-5 to TRBJ1-4; no definite D call. This CDR3 contains 15 residues. The ends were cut back, 5 bases at V and 8 bases at J, with 18 bases in the middle. Germline CDR1 reads MNHEY; CDR2 reads SVGAGI. The CDR3 DNA follows: TGTGCCAGCAGTCCCCAAGTCGTAATGGGGGAAAAACTGTTTTTT. This translates into CASSPQVVMGEKLFF.

The J gene is TRBJ2-7, the V gene TRBV28; D is perhaps TRBD1 (5 bases). Trimming removed 1 base from V and 10 bases from J, with 8 bases in between. This CDR3 contains 11 residues. Germline CDR1 and CDR2: MDHEN and SYDVKM. CDR3 in amino acids: CASSLLGQQYF. Here the CDR3 DNA reads TGTGCCAGCAGTTTATTGGGGCAACAGTACTTC.

The V gene is TRBV27, the J gene TRBJ1-4; D is undetermined. The V gene's germline CDR1 is MNHEY and CDR2 SMNVEV (reference sequence). Trimming took 4 bases from V and 0 from J, leaving 12 bases between them. The CDR3 length is 16 residues. This chain's CDR3 is CASSYTGPSTNEKLFF. The CDR3 DNA reads as TGTGCCAGCAGTTATACTGGTCCTTCAACTAATGAAAAACTGTTTTTT.

The chain recombines TRBV29-1 with TRBJ2-7; tentative D call: TRBD2 (7 bases). Germline lookup yields CDR1 SQVTM and CDR2 ANQGSEA. V lost 3 bases and J lost 5, with 14 bases in between. The length of the CDR3 is 13 residues. CDR3 sequence reads: CSVERGGTDEQYF. In DNA, the CDR3 is TGCAGCGTTGAGAGGGGGGGAACGGACGAGCAGTACTTC.

In DNA, the CDR3 is TGTGCCAGTAGTCCCGATCCCAGGGGGCGAGTCTATGGCTACACCTTC. It yields the protein CASSPDPRGRVYGYTF. This sequence joins TRBV19 and TRBJ1-2; 8 nucleotides agree with TRBD1. V lost 5 bases, J lost 4 bases, and 12 bases stayed unmatched. CDR1 LNHDA and CDR2 SQIVND come from the germline V gene (reference sequence). The CDR3 has 16 residues.

This clone was recorded a few times. V gene TRBV7-9 combines with J gene TRBJ2-7, with a possible D match to TRBD1 (6 bases). Germline V gene lookup returns CDR1 SEHNR and CDR2 FQNEAQ (reference sequence). Trimming took off 2 bases at V and 3 bases at J, with 14 bases between the two ends. This CDR3 has 15 residues. DNA for the CDR3: TGTGCCAGCAGCTTACGGGACACCAATCTCTACGAGCAGTACTTC. Amino acid sequence: CASSLRDTNLYEQYF.

This clone was picked up one time. V and J are TRBV5-6 and TRBJ2-3, with D perhaps given as TRBD1 or TRBD2 (5 bases each). The germline CDR1 and CDR2 sequences are SGHDT and YYEEEE. The CDR3 is 16 residues long. V lost 5 bases and J lost 2, with 18 bases in between. CDR3 sequence: CASRTGTPSITDTQYF. The CDR3 nucleotides are TGTGCCAGCAGGACCGGGACCCCCTCAATCACAGATACGCAGTATTTT.

Comment on this clone: Germline is not matched at one junction end, which may reflect a read error. The CDR3 reads CSARAVEAFF. CDR3 bases: TGCAGTGCCAGAGCCGTCGAAGCTTTCTTT. The chain combines TRBV20-1 with TRBJ1-1; D gene ambiguous. This CDR3 region has 10 residues. From germline, CDR1 is DFQATT and CDR2 SNEGSKA (reference sequence).

This clone came up a few times. The chain links TRBV6-1 to TRBJ1-4; unclear D gene. V shed 3 bases and J shed 5 bases, with 7 bases lying between them. Germline assignment: CDR1 MNHNS and CDR2 SASEGT. The CDR3 contains 13 residues. The CDR3: CASSDGQNEKLFF. DNA of the CDR3: TGTGCCAGCAGTGATGGTCAAAATGAAAAACTGTTTTTT.

This clone showed up just a few times. This chain uses TRBV13 with TRBJ1-5; D may be TRBD1 (6 bases). Germline lookup yields CDR1 PRHDT and CDR2 FYEKMQ (reference sequence). Trimming stripped 4 bases from V and 6 bases from J, with 19 bases between. There are 16 residues in the CDR3. This chain's CDR3 is CASSSSTTGFSQPQHF. CDR3 DNA sequence: TGTGCCAGCAGCTCATCTACTACAGGGTTCTCTCAGCCCCAGCATTTT.

As to this clone: Within the sample, other DNA sequences also encode this same CDR3. The chain employs TRBV5-1 and TRBJ2-1; possibly TRBD1 for D (6 bases). V was pared by 0 bases and J by 7 bases, with 8 bases between. The CDR3 totals 13 residues. Per germline, CDR1 SGHRS and CDR2 YFSETQ. The CDR3 is CASSLGQGNEQFF. CDR3 bases: TGCGCCAGCAGCTTGGGGCAGGGGAATGAGCAGTTCTTC. The whole variable domain, remainder taken from reference TRBV5-1 and TRBJ2-1, is KAGVTQTPRYLIKTRGQQVTLSCSPISGHRSVSWYQQTPGQGLQFLFEYFSETQRNKGNFPGRFSGRQFSNSRSEMNVSTLELGDSALYLCASSLGQGNEQFFGPGTRLTVL.

The table lists this clone with a few counts. The chain combines TRBV5-1 with TRBJ2-5, with D perhaps matching TRBD1 (7 bases). The V gene's germline CDR1 is SGHRS and CDR2 YFSETQ. Deletions cut 4 bases from V and 5 bases from J, with 21 bases between. The CDR3 sequence is 16 residues long. In nucleotides, the CDR3 is TGCGCCAGCAGCGGAATCGGGGGACAGCGGGCGGAGACCCAGTACTTC. It yields the protein CASSGIGGQRAETQYF.

The J gene is TRBJ1-4, the V gene TRBV25-1; possibly TRBD1 for D (5 bases). The V gene lost 2 bases and the J gene lost 11 bases, with 9 bases spanning the gap. The CDR3 loop spans 12 amino acids. CDR1 is MGHDK and CDR2 is SYGVNS in the germline V gene. The chain's CDR3 is CASSERRGKLFF. The CDR3 nucleotides are TGTGCCAGCAGTGAACGTCGGGGGAAACTGTTTTTT.

This clone has a handful of counts. The chain is built from TRBV5-1 and TRBJ2-3; 7 nucleotides align to TRBD2. Germline assignment: CDR1 SGHRS and CDR2 YFSETQ. V lost 0 bases to trimming and J lost 4 bases; unmatched junction nucleotides: 11. The CDR3 covers 17 residues. In DNA form, the CDR3 reads TGCGCCAGCAGCTTGGAGGTGGGGAGCGGGGAAGCAGATACGCAGTATTTT. The encoded protein is CASSLEVGSGEADTQYF. The full variable domain, completed using reference TRBV5-1 and TRBJ2-3, is KAGVTQTPRYLIKTRGQQVTLSCSPISGHRSVSWYQQTPGQGLQFLFEYFSETQRNKGNFPGRFSGRQFSNSRSEMNVSTLELGDSALYLCASSLEVGSGEADTQYFGPGTRLTVL.